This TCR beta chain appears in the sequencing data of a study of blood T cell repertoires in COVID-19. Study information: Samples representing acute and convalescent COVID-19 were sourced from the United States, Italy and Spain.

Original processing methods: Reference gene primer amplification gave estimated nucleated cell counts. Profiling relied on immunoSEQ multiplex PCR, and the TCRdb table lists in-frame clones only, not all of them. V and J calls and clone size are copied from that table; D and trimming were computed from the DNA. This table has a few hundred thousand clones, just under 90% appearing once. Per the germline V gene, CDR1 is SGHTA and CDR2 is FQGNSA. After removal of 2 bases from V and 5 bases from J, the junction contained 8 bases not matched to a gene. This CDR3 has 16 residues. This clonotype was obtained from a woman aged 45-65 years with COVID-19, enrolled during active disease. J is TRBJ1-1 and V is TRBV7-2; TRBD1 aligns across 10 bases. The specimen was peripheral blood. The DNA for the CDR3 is TGTGCCAGCAGCTTAAAGGCTCGGACAGGGGGAACTGAAGCTTTCTTT. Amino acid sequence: CASSLKARTGGTEAFF.